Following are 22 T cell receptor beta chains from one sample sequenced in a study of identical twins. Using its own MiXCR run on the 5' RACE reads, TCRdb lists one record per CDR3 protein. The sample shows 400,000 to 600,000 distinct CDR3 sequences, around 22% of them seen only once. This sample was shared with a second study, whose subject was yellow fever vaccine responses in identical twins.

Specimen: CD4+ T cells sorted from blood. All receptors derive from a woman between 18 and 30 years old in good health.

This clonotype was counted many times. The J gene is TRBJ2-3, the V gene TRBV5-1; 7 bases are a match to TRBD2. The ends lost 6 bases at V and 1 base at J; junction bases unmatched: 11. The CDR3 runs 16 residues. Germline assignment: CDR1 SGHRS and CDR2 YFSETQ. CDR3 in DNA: TGCGCCAGCACGCCCCAGCTAGCGGACCGCACAGATACGCAGTATTTT. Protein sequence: CASTPQLADRTDTQYF. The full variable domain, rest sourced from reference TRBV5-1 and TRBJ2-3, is KAGVTQTPRYLIKTRGQQVTLSCSPISGHRSVSWYQQTPGQGLQFLFEYFSETQRNKGNFPGRFSGRQFSNSRSEMNVSTLELGDSALYLCASTPQLADRTDTQYFGPGTRLTVL.

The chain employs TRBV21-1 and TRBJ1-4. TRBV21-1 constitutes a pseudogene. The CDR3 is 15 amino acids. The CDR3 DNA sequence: TGTGCCAGCAGGGGAGGAGGGAGTAAGGATGAAAAACTGTTTTTT. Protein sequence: CASRGGGSKDEKLFF.

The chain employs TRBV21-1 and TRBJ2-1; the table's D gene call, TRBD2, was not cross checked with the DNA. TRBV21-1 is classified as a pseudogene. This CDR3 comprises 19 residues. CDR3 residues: CASSSARGQGLAGGPCWFF. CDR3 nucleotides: TGTGCCAGCAGCAGCGCGAGGGGACAGGGGCTAGCGGGGGGGCCGTGTTGGTTCTTC.

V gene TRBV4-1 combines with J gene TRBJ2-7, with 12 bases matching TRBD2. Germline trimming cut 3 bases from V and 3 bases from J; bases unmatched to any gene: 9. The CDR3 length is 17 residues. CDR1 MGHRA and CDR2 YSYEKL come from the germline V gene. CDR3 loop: CASSHRTSGTKVYEQYF. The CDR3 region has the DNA TGCGCCAGCAGCCACCGGACTAGCGGGACGAAAGTCTACGAGCAGTACTTC.

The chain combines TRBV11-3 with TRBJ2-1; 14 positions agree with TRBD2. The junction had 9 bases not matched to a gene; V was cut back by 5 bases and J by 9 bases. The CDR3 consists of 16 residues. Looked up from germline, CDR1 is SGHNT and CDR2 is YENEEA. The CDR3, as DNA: TGTGCCAGCAGCCCGGGGACTAGCGGGAGTGTGAGTGAGCAGTTCTTC. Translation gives CASSPGTSGSVSEQFF. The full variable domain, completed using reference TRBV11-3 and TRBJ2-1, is EAGVVQSPRYKIIEKKQPVAFWCNPISGHNTLYWYLQNLGQGPELLIRYENEEAVDDSQLPKDRFSAERLKGVDSTLKIQPAELGDSAVYLCASSPGTSGSVSEQFFGPGTRLTVL.

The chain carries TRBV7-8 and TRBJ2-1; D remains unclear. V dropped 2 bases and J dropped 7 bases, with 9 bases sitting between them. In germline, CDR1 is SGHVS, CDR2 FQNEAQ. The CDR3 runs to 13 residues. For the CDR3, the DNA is TGTGCCAGCAGCTTAAGTATGGGAAATGAGCAGTTCTTC. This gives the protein CASSLSMGNEQFF.

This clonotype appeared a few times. CDR3 in DNA: TGTGCCATCAGTAACGGATACGAGCAGTACTTC. It encodes CAISNGYEQYF. The chain links TRBV10-3 to TRBJ2-7, with no clear D. CDR3 length: 11 residues. The V end was cut by 5 bases, the J end by 4 bases, with 6 bases between. CDR1 is ENHRY, CDR2 SYGVKD, per germline.

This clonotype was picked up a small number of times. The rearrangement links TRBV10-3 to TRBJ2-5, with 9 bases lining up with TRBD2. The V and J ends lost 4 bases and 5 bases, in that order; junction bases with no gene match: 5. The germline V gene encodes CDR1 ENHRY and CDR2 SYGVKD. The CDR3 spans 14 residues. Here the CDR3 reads CAISASGGPETQYF. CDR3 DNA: TGTGCCATCAGTGCCAGCGGGGGGCCCGAGACCCAGTACTTC.

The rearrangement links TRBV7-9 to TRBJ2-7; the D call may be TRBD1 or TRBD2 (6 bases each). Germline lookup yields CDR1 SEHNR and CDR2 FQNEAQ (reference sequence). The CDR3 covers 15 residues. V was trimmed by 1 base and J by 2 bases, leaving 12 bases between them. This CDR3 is CASSLDLGGPYEQYV. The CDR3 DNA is TGTGCCAGCAGCTTAGATTTAGGGGGGCCCTACGAGCAGTACGTC.

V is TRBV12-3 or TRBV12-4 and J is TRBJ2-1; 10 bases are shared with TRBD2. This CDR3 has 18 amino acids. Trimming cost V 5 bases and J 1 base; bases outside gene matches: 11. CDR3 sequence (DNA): TGTGCCAGCAGTCCTGCTAGCGGGAGTTTCGGGTCCTACAATGAGCAGTTCTTC. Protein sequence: CASSPASGSFGSYNEQFF.

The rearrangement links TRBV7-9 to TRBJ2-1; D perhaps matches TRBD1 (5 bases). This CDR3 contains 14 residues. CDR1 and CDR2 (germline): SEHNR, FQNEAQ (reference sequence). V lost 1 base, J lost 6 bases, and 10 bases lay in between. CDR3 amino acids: CASSLEGRANEQFF. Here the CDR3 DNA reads TGTGCCAGCAGCTTAGAAGGCAGGGCCAATGAGCAGTTCTTC.

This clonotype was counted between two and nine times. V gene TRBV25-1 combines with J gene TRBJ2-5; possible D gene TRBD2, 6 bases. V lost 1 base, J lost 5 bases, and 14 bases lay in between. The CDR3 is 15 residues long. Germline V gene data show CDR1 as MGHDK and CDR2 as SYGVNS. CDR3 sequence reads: CASSESGGRSETQYF. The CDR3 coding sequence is TGTGCCAGCAGTGAATCCGGGGGTAGATCTGAGACCCAGTACTTC.

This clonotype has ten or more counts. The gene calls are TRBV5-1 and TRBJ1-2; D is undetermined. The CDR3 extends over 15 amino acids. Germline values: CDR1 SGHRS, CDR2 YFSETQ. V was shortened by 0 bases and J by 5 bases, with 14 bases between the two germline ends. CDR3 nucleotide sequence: TGCGCCAGCAGCTTGGCCGCTGGGCCAATGTATGGCTACACCTTC. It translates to CASSLAAGPMYGYTF.

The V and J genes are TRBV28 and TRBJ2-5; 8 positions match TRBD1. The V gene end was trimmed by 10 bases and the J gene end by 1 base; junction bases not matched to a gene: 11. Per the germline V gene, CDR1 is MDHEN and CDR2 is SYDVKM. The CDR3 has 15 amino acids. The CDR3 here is CATMGTGRFQETQYF. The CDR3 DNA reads TGTGCCACCATGGGGACAGGACGTTTCCAAGAGACCCAGTACTTC.

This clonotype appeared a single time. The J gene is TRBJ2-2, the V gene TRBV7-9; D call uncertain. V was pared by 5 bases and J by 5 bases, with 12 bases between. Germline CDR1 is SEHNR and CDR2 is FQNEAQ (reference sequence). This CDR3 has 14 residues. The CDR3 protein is CASSQEVGTGELFF. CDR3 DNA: TGTGCCAGCAGCCAAGAAGTGGGGACCGGGGAGCTGTTTTTT.

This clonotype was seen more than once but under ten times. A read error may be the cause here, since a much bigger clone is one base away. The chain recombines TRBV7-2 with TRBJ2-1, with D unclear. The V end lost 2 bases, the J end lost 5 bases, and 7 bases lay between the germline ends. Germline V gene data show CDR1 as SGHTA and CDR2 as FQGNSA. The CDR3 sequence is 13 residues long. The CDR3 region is CASSLIRNNEQFF. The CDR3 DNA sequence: TGTGCCAGCAGCTTAATCAGGAACAATGAGCAGTTCTTC.

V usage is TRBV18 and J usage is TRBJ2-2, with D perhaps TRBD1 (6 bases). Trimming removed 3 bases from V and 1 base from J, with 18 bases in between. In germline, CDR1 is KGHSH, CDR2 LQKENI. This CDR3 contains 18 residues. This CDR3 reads CASSPTGSGSLNTGELFF. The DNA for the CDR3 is TGTGCCAGCTCACCCACAGGGTCGGGATCATTGAACACCGGGGAGCTGTTTTTT.

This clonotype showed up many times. The CDR3 DNA is TGCGCCAGCAGCTTGGGGATAGCGGGAGGCCCCGATACGCAGTATTTT. It encodes CASSLGIAGGPDTQYF. The chain uses TRBV5-1 and TRBJ2-3; 10 bases match TRBD2. CDR3 size: 16 residues. The trim removed 0 bases at V and 6 bases at J, leaving 7 bases unmatched. The germline V gene has CDR1 SGHRS and CDR2 YFSETQ.

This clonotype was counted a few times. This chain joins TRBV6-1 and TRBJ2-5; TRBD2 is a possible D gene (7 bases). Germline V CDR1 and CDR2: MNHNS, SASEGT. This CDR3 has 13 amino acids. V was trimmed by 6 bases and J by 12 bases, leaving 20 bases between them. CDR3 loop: CASRPAGAGGKYF. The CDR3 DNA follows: TGTGCCAGCAGACCCGCGGGGGCAGGCGGCAAGTACTTC.

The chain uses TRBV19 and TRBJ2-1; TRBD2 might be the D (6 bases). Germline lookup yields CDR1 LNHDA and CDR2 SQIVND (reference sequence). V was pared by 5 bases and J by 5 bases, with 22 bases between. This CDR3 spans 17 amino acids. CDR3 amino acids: CASSARTTSPKNNEQFF. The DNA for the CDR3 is TGTGCCAGTAGTGCGCGAACCACTAGCCCGAAAAACAATGAGCAGTTCTTC.

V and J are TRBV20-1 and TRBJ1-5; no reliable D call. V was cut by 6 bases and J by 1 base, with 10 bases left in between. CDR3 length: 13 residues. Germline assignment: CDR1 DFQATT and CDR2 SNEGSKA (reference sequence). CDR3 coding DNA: TGCAGTGCAGGAGGACGAAGCAATCAGCCCCAGCATTTT. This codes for CSAGGRSNQPQHF.

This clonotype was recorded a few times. The CDR3 region is CASSLPGTAGGELFF. The CDR3 DNA is TGCGCCAGCAGCTTACCCGGGACCGCCGGCGGGGAGCTGTTTTTT. The J gene is TRBJ2-2, the V gene TRBV5-1; D may be TRBD1 or TRBD2 (5 bases each). Germline values: CDR1 SGHRS, CDR2 YFSETQ. The V end lost 2 bases, the J end lost 7 bases, and 15 bases lay between the germline ends. The CDR3 extends over 15 amino acids.